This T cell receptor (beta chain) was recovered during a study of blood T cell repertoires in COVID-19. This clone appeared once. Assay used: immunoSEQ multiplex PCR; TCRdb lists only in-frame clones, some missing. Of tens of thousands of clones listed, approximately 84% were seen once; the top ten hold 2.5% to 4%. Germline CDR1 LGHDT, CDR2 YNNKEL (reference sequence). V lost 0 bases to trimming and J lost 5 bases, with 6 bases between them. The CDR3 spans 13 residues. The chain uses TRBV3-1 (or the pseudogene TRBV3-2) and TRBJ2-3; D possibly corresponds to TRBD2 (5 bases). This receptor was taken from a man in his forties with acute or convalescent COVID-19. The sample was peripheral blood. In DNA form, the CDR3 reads TGTGCCAGCAGCCAAGATCGGGGAGATACGCAGTATTTT. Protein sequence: CASSQDRGDTQYF.